This T cell receptor (beta chain) was captured in a study of blood T cell repertoires in COVID-19. Libraries were prepared by immunoSEQ multiplex PCR; TCRdb keeps only in-frame clonotypes and omits some of them. The sample records about 210,000 clones, roughly 85% being singletons. Germline-derived CDR1 and CDR2 are SNHLY and FYNNEI. Trimming took off 4 bases at V and 6 bases at J, with 4 bases between the two ends. CDR3 length equals 12 residues. The sequence came from a woman aged 40 to 50 with active or convalescent COVID-19. The chain combines TRBV2 with TRBJ1-6; D gene uncertain. Sequences were obtained from peripheral blood. DNA of the CDR3: TGTGCCAGCAGTGTATTTAATTCACCCCTCCACTTT. Its translation is CASSVFNSPLHF. The complete variable domain, with remaining parts taken from reference TRBV2 and TRBJ1-6, reads EPEVTQTPSHQVTQMGQEVILRCVPISNHLYFYWYRQILGQKVEFLVSFYNNEISEKSEIFDDQFSVERPDGSNFTLKIRSTKLEDSAMYFCASSVFNSPLHFGNGTRLTVT.